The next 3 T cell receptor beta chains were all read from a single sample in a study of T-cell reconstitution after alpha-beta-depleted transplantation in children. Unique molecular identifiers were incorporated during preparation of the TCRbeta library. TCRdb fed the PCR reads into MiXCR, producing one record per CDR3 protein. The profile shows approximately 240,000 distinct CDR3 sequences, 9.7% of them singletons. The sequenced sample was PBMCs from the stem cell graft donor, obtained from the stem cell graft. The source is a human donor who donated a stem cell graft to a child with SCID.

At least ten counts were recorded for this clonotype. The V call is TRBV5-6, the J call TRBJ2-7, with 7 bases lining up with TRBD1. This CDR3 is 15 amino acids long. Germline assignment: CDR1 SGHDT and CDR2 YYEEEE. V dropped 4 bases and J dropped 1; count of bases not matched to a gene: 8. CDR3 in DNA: TGTGCCAGCAGCCGGACCGGGACAGAGTCCTACGAGCAGTACTTC. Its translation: CASSRTGTESYEQYF.

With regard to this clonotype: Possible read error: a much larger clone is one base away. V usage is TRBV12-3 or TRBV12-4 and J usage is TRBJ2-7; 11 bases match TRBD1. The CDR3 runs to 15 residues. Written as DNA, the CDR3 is TGTGCCAGCAGTTCCCCGCGGACAGGGGGCTACGAGCAGCACTTC. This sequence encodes CASSSPRTGGYEQHF.

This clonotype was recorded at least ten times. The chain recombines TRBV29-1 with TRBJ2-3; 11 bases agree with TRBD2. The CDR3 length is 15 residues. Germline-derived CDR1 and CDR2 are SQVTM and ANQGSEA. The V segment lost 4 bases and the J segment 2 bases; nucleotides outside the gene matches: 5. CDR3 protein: CSVALAGGHTDTQYF. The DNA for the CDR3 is TGCAGCGTTGCTCTAGCGGGGGGCCACACAGATACGCAGTATTTT.